This TCR beta chain emerged from a study of shared clonotypes between healthy human individuals. Study overall: There were three CD4 naive, three CD4 memory, two CD8 naive and one CD8 memory plates per donor.

Comments on this clone: Antigen unknown.

Naive CD8 cells, CD45RO-negative and positively selected for CCR7, excluded terminally differentiated effector memory CD45RA+ cells. Every one of the donors was a Caucasian adult that lived in Nashville, Tennessee. Researchers divided each subset's genomic DNA evenly across several immunoSEQ plates. Profiled with immunoSEQ multiplex PCR; TCRdb holds only in-frame clones, not every one. Here the sample spans roughly 2 million clones, about 94% being singletons. Study outcomes and limitations: The naive CD4 repertoires of a few donors were compared, and approximately 5% of clonotypes were shared.

The germline V gene encodes CDR1 SGDLS and CDR2 YYNGEE. The CDR3 spans 14 residues. V was trimmed by 3 bases and J by 1 base, leaving 10 bases between them. This clonotype was obtained from a man between 18 and 29 years old in good health. Sequencing used naive CD8+ T cells sorted from blood. This chain connects TRBV9 to TRBJ1-1; unclear D gene. The CDR3 reads CASSARLGNTEAFF. The CDR3 DNA is TGTGCCAGCAGCGCCAGATTAGGGAACACTGAAGCTTTCTTT.